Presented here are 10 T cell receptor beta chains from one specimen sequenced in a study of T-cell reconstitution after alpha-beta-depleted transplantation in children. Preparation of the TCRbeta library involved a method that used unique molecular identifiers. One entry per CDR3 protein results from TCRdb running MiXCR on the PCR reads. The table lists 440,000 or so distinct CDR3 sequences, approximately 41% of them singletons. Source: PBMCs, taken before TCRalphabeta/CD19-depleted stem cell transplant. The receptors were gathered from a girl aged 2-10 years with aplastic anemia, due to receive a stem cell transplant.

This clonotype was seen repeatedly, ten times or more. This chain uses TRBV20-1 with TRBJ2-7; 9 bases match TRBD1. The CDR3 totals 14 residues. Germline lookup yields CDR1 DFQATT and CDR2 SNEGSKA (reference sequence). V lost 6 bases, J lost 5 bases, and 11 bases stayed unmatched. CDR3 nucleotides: TGCAGTGCCCGAATACAGGGGGCGGGGAACGAGCAGTACTTC. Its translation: CSARIQGAGNEQYF.

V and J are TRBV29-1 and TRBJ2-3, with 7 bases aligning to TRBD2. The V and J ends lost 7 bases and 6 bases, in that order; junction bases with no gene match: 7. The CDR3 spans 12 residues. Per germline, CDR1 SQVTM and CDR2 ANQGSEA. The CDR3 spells CSARTRMDTQYF. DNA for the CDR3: TGCAGCGCACGGACTAGGATGGATACGCAGTATTTT.

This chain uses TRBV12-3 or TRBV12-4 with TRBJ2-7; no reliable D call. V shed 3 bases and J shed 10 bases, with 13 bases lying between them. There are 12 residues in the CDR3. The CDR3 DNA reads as TGTGCCAGCAGTTTTTGGGAAGACTTACAGTACTTC. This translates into CASSFWEDLQYF.

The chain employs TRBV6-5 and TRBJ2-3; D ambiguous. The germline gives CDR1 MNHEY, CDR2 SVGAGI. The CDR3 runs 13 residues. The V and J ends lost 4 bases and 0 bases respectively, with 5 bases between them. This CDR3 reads CASSSKSTDTQYF. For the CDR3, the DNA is TGTGCCAGCAGTTCGAAGAGCACAGATACGCAGTATTTT.

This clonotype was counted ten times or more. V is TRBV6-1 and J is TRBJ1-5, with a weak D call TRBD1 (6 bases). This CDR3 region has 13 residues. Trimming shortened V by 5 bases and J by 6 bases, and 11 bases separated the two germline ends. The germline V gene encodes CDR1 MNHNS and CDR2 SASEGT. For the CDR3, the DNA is TGTGCCAGCAGTCGGGGGGCAAGTCAGCCCCAGCATTTT. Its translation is CASSRGASQPQHF.

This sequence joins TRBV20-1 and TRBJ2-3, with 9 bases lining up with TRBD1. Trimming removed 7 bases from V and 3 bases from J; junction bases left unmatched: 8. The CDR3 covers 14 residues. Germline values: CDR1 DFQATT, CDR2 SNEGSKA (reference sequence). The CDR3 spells CSVRDRDLTDTQYF. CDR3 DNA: TGCAGTGTTCGGGACAGGGATTTAACAGATACGCAGTATTTT.

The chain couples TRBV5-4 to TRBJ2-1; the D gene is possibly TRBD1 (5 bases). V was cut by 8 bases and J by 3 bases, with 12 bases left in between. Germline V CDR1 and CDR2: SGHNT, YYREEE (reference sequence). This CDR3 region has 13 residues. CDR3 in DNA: TGTGCCAGTTCGACAGATTACTACAATGAGCAGTTCTTC. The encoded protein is CASSTDYYNEQFF. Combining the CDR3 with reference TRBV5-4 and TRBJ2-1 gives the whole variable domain ETGVTQSPTHLIKTRGQQVTLRCSSQSGHNTVSWYQQALGQGPQFIFQYYREEENGRGNFPPRFSGLQFPNYSSELNVNALELDDSALYLCASSTDYYNEQFFGPGTRLTVL.

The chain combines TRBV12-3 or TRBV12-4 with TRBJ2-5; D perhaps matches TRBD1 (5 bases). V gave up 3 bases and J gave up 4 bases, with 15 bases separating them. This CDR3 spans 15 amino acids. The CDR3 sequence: CASSLGPSGLETQYF. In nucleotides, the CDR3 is TGTGCCAGCAGTTTGGGTCCGTCAGGGTTAGAGACCCAGTACTTC.

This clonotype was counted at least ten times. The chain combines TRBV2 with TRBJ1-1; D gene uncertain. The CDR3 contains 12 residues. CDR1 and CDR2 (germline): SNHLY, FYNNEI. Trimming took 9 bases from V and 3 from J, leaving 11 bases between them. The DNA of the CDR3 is TGTGCCAGTGCCCCGTTATACACTGAAGCTTTCTTT. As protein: CASAPLYTEAFF.

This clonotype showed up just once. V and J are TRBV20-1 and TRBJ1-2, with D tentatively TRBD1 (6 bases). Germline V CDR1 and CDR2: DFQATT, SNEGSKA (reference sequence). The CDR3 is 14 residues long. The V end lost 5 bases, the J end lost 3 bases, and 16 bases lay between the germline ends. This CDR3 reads CSAYPGAGDYGYTF. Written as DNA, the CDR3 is TGCAGTGCTTATCCAGGGGCAGGGGACTATGGCTACACCTTC.